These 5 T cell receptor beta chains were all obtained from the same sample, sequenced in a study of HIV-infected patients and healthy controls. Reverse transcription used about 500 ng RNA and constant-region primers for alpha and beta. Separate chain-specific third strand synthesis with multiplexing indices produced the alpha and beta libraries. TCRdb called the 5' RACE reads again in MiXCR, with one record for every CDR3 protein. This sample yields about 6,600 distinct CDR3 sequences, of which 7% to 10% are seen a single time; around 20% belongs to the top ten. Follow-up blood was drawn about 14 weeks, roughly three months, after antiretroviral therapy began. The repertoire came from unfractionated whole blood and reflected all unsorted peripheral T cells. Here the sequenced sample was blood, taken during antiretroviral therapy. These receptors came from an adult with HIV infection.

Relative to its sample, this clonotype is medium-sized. CDR3 DNA: TGTGCCACCCAGCGGGAGGTAGACGAGCAGTTCTTC. Amino acids: CATQREVDEQFF. The V and J genes are TRBV7-9 and TRBJ2-1; 9 bases map to TRBD2. Germline values: CDR1 SEHNR, CDR2 FQNEAQ (reference sequence). Trimming removed 10 bases from V and 10 bases from J; junction bases left unmatched: 8. This CDR3 is 12 amino acids long.

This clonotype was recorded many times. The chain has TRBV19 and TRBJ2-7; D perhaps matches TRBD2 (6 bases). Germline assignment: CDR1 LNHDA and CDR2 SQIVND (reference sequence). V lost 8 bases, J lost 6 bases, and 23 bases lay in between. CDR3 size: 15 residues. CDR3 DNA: TGTGCCAGTGCGGCCGGGAGCGCTAAACAGTCCGAGCAGTACTTC. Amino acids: CASAAGSAKQSEQYF.

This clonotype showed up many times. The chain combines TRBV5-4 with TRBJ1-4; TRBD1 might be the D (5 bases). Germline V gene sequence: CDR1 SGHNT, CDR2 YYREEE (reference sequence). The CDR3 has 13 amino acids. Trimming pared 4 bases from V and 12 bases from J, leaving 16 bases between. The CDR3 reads CASSLGEFGELFF. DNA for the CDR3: TGTGCCAGCAGCCTGGGGGAATTTGGGGAACTGTTTTTT.

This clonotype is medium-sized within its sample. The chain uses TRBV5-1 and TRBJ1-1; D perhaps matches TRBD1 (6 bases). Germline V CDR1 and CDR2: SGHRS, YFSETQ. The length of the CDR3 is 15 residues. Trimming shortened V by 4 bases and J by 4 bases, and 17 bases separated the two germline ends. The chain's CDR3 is CASSTPQGFGTEAFF. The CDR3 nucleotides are TGCGCCAGCAGCACCCCACAGGGTTTTGGCACTGAAGCTTTCTTT.

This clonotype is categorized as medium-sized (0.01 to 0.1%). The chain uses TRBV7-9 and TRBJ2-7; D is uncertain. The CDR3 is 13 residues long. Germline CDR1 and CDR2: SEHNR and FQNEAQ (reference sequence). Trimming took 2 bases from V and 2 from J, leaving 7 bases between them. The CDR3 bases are TGTGCCAGCAGCTTATCGGACCCCTACGAGCAGTACTTC. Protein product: CASSLSDPYEQYF.